The present T cell receptor beta chain was sequenced within a study of blood T cells in healthy people across ages. The CDR3 has 15 amino acids. The germline CDR1 and CDR2 sequences are SQVTM and ANQGSEA. V lost 3 bases, J lost 2 bases, and 5 bases stayed unmatched. Alongside a J-beta primer mix, a sample-barcoded 5' primer served in a second PCR lasting roughly 6 to 12 cycles. TCRdb re-called the 5' RACE reads with MiXCR, one entry per CDR3 protein. Here the sample spans hundreds of thousands of distinct CDR3 sequences, roughly 58% being singletons. Turning to this clonotype: Its target is not known.

Study-level points and caveats: Significant beta diversity loss was already apparent by age around 40, declining roughly linearly. TCR beta diversity tracked closely with naive T cell percentage.

The sample providers were healthy Caucasian people from Russia, aged about 6 to 95. The sequenced sample consisted of blood. The chain combines TRBV29-1 with TRBJ2-5, with TRBD1 matching 11 bases. The TCR sequence derives from a man aged 55 to 70 in good health. CDR3 protein: CSVDSWDRGQETQYF. CDR3 DNA sequence: TGCAGCGTTGATTCTTGGGACAGGGGGCAAGAGACCCAGTACTTC.